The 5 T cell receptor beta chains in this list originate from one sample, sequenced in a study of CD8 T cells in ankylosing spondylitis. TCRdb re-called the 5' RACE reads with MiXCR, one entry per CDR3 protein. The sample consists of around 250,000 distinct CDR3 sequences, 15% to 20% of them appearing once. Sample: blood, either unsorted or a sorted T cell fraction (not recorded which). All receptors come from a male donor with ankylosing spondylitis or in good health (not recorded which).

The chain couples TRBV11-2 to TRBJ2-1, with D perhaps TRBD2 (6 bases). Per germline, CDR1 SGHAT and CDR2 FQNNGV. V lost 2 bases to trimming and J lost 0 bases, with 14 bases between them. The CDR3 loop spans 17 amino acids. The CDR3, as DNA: TGTGCCAGCAGCTTATTACCCGGGGGATACTCCTACAATGAGCAGTTCTTC. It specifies CASSLLPGGYSYNEQFF.

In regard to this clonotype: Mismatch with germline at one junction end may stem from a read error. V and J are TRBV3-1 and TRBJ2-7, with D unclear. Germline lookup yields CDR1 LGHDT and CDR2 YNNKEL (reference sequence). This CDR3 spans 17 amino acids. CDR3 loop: CATSQDGTQVVFYEQYF. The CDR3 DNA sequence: TGTGCCACCAGCCAAGATGGAACCCAGGTGGTGTTTTACGAGCAGTACTTC.

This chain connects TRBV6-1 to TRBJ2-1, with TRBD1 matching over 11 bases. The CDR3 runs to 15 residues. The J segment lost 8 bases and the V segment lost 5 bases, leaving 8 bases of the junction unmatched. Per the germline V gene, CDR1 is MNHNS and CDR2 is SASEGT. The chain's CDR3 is CASSTGTGGWDEQFF. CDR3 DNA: TGTGCCAGCAGTACCGGGACAGGGGGTTGGGATGAGCAGTTCTTC.

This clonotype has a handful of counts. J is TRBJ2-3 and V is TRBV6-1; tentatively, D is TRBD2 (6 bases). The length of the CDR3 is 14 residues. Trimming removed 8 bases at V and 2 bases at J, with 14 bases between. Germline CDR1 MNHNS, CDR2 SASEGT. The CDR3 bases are TGTGCCAGCGAAGGCAGGGACTTCACAGATACGCAGTATTTT. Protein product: CASEGRDFTDTQYF.

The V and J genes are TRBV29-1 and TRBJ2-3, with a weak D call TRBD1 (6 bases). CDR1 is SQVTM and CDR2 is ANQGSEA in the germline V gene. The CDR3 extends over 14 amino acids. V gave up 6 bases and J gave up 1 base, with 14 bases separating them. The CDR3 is CSVAAQGRTDTQYF. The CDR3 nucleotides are TGCAGCGTGGCGGCGCAGGGGCGCACAGATACGCAGTATTTT.